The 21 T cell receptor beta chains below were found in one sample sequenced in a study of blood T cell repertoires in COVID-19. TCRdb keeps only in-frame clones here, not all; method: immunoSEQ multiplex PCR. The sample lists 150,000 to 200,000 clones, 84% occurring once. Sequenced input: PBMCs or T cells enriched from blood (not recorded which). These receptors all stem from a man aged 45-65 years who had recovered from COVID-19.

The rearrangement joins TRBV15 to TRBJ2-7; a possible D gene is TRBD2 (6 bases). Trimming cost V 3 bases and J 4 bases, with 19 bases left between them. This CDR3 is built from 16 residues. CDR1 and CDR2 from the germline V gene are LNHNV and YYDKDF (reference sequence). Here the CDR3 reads CATSRNRAGGIYEQYF. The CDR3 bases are TGTGCCACCAGCAGGAACCGGGCAGGAGGGATTTACGAGCAGTACTTC.

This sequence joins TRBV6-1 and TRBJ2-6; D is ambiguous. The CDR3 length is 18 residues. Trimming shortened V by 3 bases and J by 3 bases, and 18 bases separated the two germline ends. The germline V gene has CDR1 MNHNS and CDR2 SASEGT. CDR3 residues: CASSDPRATPRGANVLTF. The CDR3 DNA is TGTGCCAGCAGTGACCCCCGCGCGACACCCCGTGGGGCCAACGTCCTGACTTTC.

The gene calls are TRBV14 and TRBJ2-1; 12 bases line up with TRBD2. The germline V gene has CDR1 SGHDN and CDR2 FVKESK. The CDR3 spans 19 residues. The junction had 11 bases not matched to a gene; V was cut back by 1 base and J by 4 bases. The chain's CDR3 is CASSQGVASGGAVYNEQFF. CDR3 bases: TGTGCCAGCAGCCAAGGGGTGGCTAGCGGGGGGGCCGTTTACAATGAGCAGTTCTTC.

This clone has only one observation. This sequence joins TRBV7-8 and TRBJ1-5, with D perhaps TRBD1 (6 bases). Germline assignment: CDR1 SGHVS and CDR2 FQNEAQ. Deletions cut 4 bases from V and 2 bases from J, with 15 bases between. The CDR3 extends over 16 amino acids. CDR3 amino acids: CASSSGRDNRNQPQHF. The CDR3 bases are TGTGCCAGCAGCTCGGGACGGGACAATCGCAATCAGCCCCAGCATTTT.

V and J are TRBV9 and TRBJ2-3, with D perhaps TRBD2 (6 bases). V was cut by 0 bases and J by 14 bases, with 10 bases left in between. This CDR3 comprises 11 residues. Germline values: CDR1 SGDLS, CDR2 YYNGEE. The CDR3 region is CASSVGGLLYF. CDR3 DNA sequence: TGTGCCAGCAGCGTAGGAGGACTACTGTATTTT.

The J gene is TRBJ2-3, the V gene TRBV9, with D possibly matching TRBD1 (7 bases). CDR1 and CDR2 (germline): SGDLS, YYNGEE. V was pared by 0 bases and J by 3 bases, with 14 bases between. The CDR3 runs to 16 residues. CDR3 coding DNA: TGTGCCAGCAGCGTAGTTCAGGGGGGTGGTACAGATACGCAGTATTTT. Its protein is CASSVVQGGGTDTQYF.

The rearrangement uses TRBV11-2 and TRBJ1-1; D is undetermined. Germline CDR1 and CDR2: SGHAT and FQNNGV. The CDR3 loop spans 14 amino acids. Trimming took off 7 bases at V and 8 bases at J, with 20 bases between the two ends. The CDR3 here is CASTQEVARREAFF. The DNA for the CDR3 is TGTGCCAGCACCCAAGAGGTGGCCAGACGGGAAGCTTTCTTT.

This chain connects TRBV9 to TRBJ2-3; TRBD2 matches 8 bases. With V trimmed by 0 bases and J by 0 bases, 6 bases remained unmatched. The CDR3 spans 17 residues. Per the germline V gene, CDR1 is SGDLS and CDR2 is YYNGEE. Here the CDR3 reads CASSVAKAGASTDTQYF. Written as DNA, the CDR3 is TGTGCCAGCAGCGTAGCTAAAGCGGGAGCTAGCACAGATACGCAGTATTTT.

CDR3 in amino acids: CASSSSGKRVTEAFF. The CDR3 region has the DNA TGCGCCAGCAGCTCATCCGGAAAGAGGGTCACTGAAGCTTTCTTT. The chain uses TRBV5-1 and TRBJ1-1; D unclear. The V gene lost 3 bases and the J gene lost 4 bases, with 16 bases spanning the gap. The CDR3 sequence is 15 residues long. Germline assignment: CDR1 SGHRS and CDR2 YFSETQ.

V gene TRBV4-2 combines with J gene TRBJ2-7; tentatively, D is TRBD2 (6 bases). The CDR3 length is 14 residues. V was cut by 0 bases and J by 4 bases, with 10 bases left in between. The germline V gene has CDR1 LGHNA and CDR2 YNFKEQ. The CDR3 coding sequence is TGTGCCAGCAGCCAAGAAGCGGGCAGGTACGAGCAGTACTTC. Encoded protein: CASSQEAGRYEQYF.

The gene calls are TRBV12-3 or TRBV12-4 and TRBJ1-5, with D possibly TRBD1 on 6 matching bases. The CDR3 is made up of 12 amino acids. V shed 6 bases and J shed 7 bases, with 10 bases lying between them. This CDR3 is CASSQGGQPQHF. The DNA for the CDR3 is TGTGCCAGCAGCCAAGGGGGACAGCCCCAGCATTTT.

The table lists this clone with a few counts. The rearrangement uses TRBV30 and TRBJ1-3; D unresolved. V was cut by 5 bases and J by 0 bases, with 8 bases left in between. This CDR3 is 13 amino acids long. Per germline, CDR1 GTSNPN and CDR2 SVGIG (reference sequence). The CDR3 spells CAWDANSGNTIYF. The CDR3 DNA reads TGTGCCTGGGACGCTAACTCTGGAAACACCATATATTTT.

In DNA form, the CDR3 reads TGTGCCAGCTCACCGGCAGGGTTGAACACTGAAGCTTTCTTT. It is translated as CASSPAGLNTEAFF. The J gene is TRBJ1-1, the V gene TRBV18; a weak D match, TRBD1 (5 bases). CDR3 length equals 14 residues. Germline V gene data show CDR1 as KGHSH and CDR2 as LQKENI. The V and J ends lost 3 bases and 0 bases respectively, with 8 bases between them.

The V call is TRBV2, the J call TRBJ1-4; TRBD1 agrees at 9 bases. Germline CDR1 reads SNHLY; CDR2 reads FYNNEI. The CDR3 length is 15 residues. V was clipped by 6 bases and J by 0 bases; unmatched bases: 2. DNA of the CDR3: TGTGCCAGCAGGACAGGGGGTGCAACTAATGAAAAACTGTTTTTT. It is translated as CASRTGGATNEKLFF.

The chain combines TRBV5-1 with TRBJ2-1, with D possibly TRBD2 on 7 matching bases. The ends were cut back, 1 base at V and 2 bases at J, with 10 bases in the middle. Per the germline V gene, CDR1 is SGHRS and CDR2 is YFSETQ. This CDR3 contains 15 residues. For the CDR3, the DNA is TGCGCCAGCAGCTTGTCGGGGGGCCCCTACAATGAGCAGTTCTTC. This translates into CASSLSGGPYNEQFF. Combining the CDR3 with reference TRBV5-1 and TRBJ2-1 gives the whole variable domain KAGVTQTPRYLIKTRGQQVTLSCSPISGHRSVSWYQQTPGQGLQFLFEYFSETQRNKGNFPGRFSGRQFSNSRSEMNVSTLELGDSALYLCASSLSGGPYNEQFFGPGTRLTVL.

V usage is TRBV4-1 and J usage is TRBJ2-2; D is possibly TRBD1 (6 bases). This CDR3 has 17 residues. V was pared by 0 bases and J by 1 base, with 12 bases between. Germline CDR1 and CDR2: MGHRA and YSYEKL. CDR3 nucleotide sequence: TGCGCCAGCAGCCAAGACTGGCGGACAGAGAACACCGGGGAGCTGTTTTTT. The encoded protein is CASSQDWRTENTGELFF.

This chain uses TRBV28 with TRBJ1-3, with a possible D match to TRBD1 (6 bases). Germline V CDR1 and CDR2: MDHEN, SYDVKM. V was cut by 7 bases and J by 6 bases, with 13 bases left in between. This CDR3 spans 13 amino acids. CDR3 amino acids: CASNGGPENTIYF. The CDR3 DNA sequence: TGTGCCAGCAACGGGGGGCCTGAAAACACCATATATTTT.

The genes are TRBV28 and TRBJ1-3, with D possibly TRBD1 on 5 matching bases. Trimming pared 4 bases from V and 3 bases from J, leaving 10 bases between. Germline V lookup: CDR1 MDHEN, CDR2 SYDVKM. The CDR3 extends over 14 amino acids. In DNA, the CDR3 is TGTGCCAGCAGTTCGGGGGGGGTTGGAAACACCATATATTTT. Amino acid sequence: CASSSGGVGNTIYF.

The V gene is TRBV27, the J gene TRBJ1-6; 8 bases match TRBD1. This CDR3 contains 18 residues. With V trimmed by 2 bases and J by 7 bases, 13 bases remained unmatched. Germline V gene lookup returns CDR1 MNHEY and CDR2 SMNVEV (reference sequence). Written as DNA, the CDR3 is TGTGCCAGCAGTTTACTTGGACAGGGAATCAATCAGAATTCACCCCTCCACTTT. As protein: CASSLLGQGINQNSPLHF.

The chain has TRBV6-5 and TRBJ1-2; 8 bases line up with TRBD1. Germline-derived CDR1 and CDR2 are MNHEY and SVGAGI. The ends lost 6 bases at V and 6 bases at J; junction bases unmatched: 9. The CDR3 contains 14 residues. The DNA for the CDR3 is TGTGCCAGCAGCTTTTTGCCGACAGGGGATGGCTACACCTTC. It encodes CASSFLPTGDGYTF.

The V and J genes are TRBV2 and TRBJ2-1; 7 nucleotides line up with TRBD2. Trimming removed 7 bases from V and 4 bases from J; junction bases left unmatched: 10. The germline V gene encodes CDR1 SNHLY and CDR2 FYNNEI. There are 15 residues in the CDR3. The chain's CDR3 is CASTREGKGYNEQFF. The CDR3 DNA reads TGTGCCAGCACCAGGGAGGGAAAGGGGTACAATGAGCAGTTCTTC. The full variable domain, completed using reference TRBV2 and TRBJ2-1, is EPEVTQTPSHQVTQMGQEVILRCVPISNHLYFYWYRQILGQKVEFLVSFYNNEISEKSEIFDDQFSVERPDGSNFTLKIRSTKLEDSAMYFCASTREGKGYNEQFFGPGTRLTVL.